The source of this T cell receptor beta chain is a study of post-analysis software for immune sequencing data (dated by TCRdb to between 2015 and 2017). With regard to the full study: Recorded disease courses included relapsing-remitting, secondary progressive and progressive-relapsing multiple sclerosis, with some patients lacking subtype annotation. The patient repertoires were compared against approximately twelve previously published healthy control repertoires obtained from donors aged 6 to 25 years. A subset of samples was prepared in parallel using single-end sample barcoding, then pooled and co-amplified after Illumina adapter ligation.

Library prep was done by PCR. TCRdb lists the instrument as Illumina HiSeq 2500. To reduce PCR and sequencing biases, unique molecular identifiers were built into the TCR beta cDNA libraries. Per 1 to 10 million input T cells, roughly 0.5 million cDNA molecules were obtained, such that each molecule approximated one T cell. The patient libraries were prepared and sequenced using the same protocol as the earlier healthy control dataset. Within a given batch, samples were prepared together, multiplexed and sequenced on the same HiSeq lane. As for the original processing: Raw barcoded reads were processed with MIGEC, discarding single-read molecular identifier groups before consensus assembly and CDR3 extraction. VDJtools was used for post-analysis of the clonotype tables, with diversity normalized by down-sampling every dataset to the smallest sample size. Repertoire overlap clustering matched CDR3 amino acid but not nucleotide sequences to correct batch-related cross-sample contamination. The public reads were reprocessed in TCRdb via fastp at Q25 and MiXCR, keeping in-frame beta chains. Rows matching on CDR3 protein sequence are summarized as one entry with the most common DNA and genes. TCRdb, rather than the study authors, made the V and J calls. This sample lists 740,000 or so distinct CDR3 sequences; roughly 58% were detected once. The top ten hold over 4% of the sample.

The germline V gene encodes CDR1 SEHNR and CDR2 FQNEAQ (reference sequence). The junction carries 12 bases between V and J, which are trimmed by 2 bases and 7 bases respectively. Its CDR3 holds 13 amino acids, cysteine through phenylalanine. The kept DNA is CDR3 alone, 39 bases in frame from the first base. Only a few counts were recorded for this clonotype. It has no known antigen specificity. Base qualities were left out, and no much larger clone turns up one base away. Summary of the overall study and its limitations: Compared with controls, multiple sclerosis patients had significantly lower normalized Chao1 diversity, a finding suggesting substantial peripheral T-cell clonal expansion. Four or five TRBV segments, including TRBV5-6, TRBV5-1 and TRBV20-1, were significantly more frequent in patients than controls. Strong co-clustering of samples prepared in the same batch was shown by direct clustering with F measure, prompting a batch-effect correction. The control group was slightly older than the multiple sclerosis patient group.

To demonstrate the VDJtools post-analysis software, the study profiled TCR beta repertoires from the peripheral blood of approximately twelve young patients with multiple sclerosis. Multiple sclerosis patients were children and adolescents aged about 6 to 15 years. The TCR was taken from a girl aged 5 to 17 with multiple sclerosis. This chain joins TRBV7-9 to TRBJ2-7; TRBD2 might be the D gene, on 5 matching bases. Sample: blood. In nucleotides, the sequence is TGTGCCAGCAGCTTATCCCCCGGGGAAGAGCAGTACTTC. Translated, it gives CASSLSPGEEQYF.